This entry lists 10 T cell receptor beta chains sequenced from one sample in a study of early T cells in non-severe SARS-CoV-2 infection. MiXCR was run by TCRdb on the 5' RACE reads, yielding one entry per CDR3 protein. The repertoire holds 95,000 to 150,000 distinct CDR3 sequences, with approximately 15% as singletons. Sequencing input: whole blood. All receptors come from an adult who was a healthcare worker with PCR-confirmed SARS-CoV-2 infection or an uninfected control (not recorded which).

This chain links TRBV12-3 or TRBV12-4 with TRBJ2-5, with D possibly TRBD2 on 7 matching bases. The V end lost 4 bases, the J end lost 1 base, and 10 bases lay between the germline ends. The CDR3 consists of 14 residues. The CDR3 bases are TGTGCCAGCAGTTCGGCGGGGGCCCAAGAGACCCAGTACTTC. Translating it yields CASSSAGAQETQYF.

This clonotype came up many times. Here the CDR3 DNA reads TGTGCCAGTAGCACCCCGATCCTCTATGGCTACACCTTC. It is translated as CASSTPILYGYTF. V and J are TRBV19 and TRBJ1-2; no reliable D call. Per the germline V gene, CDR1 is LNHDA and CDR2 is SQIVND (reference sequence). Deletions cut 6 bases from V and 4 bases from J, with 12 bases between. The CDR3 loop spans 13 amino acids. The whole variable domain, filled in from reference TRBV19 and TRBJ1-2, reads DGGITQSPKYLFRKEGQNVTLSCEQNLNHDAMYWYRQDPGQGLRLIYYSQIVNDFQKGDIAEGYSVSREKKESFPLTVTSAQKNPTAFYLCASSTPILYGYTFGSGTRLTVV.

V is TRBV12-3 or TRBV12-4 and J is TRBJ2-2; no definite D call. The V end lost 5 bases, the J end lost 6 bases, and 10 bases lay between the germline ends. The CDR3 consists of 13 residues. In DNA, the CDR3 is TGTGCCAGCAGTCCGTTACAAGCCGGGGAGCTGTTTTTT. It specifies CASSPLQAGELFF.

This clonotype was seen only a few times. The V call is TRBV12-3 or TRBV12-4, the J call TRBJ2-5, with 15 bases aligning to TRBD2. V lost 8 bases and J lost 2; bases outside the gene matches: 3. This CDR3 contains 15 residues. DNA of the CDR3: TGTGCCAGCGCGGGACTAGCGGGGGGTCAAGAGACCCAGTACTTC. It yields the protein CASAGLAGGQETQYF.

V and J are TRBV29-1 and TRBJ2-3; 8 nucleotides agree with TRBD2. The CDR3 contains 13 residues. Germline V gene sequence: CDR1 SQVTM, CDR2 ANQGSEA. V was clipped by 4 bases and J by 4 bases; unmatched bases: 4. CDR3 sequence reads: CSVVRGGADTQYF. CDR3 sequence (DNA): TGCAGCGTTGTTCGGGGGGGCGCAGATACGCAGTATTTT.

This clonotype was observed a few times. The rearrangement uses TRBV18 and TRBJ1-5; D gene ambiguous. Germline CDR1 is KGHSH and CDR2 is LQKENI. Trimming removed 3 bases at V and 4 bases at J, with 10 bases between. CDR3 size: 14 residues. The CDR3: CASSPSMGNQPQHF. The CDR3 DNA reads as TGTGCCAGCTCACCCTCTATGGGAAATCAGCCCCAGCATTTT.

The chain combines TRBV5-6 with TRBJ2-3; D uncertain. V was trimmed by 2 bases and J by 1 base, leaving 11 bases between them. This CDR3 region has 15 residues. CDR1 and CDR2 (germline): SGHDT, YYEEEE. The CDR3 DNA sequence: TGTGCCAGCAGCTTATTAGCCAGAGGCACAGATACGCAGTATTTT. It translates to CASSLLARGTDTQYF.

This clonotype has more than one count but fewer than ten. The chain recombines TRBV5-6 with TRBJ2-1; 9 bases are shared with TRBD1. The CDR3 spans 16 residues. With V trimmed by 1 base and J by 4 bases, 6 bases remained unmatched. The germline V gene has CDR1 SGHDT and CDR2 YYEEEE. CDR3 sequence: CASSLIDRGEYNEQFF. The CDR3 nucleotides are TGTGCCAGCAGCTTGATCGACAGGGGGGAGTACAATGAGCAGTTCTTC.

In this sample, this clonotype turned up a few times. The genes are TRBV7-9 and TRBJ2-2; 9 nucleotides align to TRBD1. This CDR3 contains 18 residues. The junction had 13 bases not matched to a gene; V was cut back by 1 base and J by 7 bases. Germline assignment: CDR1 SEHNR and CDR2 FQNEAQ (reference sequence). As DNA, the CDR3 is TGTGCCAGCAGCTTAGTGGGATTCCGGGACAGGGTCCACGGGGAGCTGTTTTTT. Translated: CASSLVGFRDRVHGELFF.

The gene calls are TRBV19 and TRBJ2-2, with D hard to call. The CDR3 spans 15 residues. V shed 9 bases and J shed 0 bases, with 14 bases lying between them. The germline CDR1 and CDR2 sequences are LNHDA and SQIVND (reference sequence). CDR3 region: CASSVMAANTGELFF. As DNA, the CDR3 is TGTGCCAGCTCGGTTATGGCGGCGAACACCGGGGAGCTGTTTTTT.